This T cell receptor beta chain was sequenced in a study of T cell changes during pregnancy in multiple sclerosis. Using immunoSEQ multiplex PCR, the repertoire was profiled, and TCRdb retains in-frame clones only, with some absent. The data show about 100,000 clones, 80% to 95% seen once. V lost 5 bases, J lost 11 bases, and 4 bases stayed unmatched. The CDR3 is made up of 11 amino acids. CDR1 is SGHRS and CDR2 is YFSETQ in the germline V gene. The sequence was obtained from a female donor with multiple sclerosis, enrolled in a pregnancy study. The starting material was peripheral blood, obtained after pregnancy. V usage is TRBV5-1 and J usage is TRBJ1-2; TRBD1 matches at 9 bases. CDR3 nucleotides: TGCGCCAGCAGAGGGACAGGGCGTTACACCTTC. Amino acids: CASRGTGRYTF.